This T cell receptor beta chain emerged from a study of blood T cell repertoires in COVID-19. In the study overall: Acute-phase and convalescent COVID-19 samples originated in the United States, Italy and Spain.

The germline V gene encodes CDR1 MNHEY and CDR2 SVGAGI. The length of the CDR3 is 14 residues. The ends were cut back, 7 bases at V and 2 bases at J, with 9 bases in the middle. The method was immunoSEQ multiplex PCR; TCRdb's version includes in-frame clones alone and lacks a portion of them. The sample consists of about 280,000 clones, around nine tenths of them appearing once. As concerns this clone: Other DNA sequences from this sample encode an identical CDR3 as well.

V is TRBV6-5 and J is TRBJ2-6, with D perhaps matching TRBD2 (5 bases). Material: peripheral blood. The origin of this receptor is a man aged 35-49 years with acute or convalescent COVID-19. CDR3 bases: TGTGCCAGCACGAGGGAACCTGGGGCCAACGTCCTGACTTTC. As protein: CASTREPGANVLTF.